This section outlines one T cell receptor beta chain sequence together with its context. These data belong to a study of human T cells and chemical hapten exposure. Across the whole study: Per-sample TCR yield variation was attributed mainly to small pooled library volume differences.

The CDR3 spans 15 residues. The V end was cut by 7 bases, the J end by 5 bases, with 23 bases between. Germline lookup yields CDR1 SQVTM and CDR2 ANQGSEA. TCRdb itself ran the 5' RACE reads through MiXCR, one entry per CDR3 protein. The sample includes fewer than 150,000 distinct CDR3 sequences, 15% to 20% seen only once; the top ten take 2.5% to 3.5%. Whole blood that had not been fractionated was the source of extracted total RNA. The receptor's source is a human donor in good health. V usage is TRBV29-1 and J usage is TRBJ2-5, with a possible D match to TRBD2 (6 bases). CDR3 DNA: TGCAGCGCTACGACCAACCGGAGGGCCGTGGAGACCCAGTACTTC. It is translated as CSATTNRRAVETQYF.